Presented here are 21 T cell receptor beta chains from one specimen sequenced in a study of cytomegalovirus exposure and HLA in healthy donors. TCRdb's table, derived via immunoSEQ multiplex PCR, lists solely in-frame clones and lacks some. The sample has around 130,000 clones; more than 75% are singletons. The specimen sequenced was PBMCs. The receptor set was obtained from a woman in her 30s in good health and CMV-seronegative.

This chain uses TRBV2 with TRBJ1-1, with D unclear. Germline V CDR1 and CDR2: SNHLY, FYNNEI. Trimming left V 2 bases short and J 0 bases short, with 7 bases between. This CDR3 comprises 14 residues. The CDR3, as DNA: TGTGCCAGCAGTGAACGGTTTATGAACACTGAAGCTTTCTTT. Encoded protein: CASSERFMNTEAFF.

This chain joins TRBV5-6 and TRBJ2-7; 9 nucleotides line up with TRBD1. V shed 4 bases and J 2 bases; nucleotides not matched to a gene: 4. The CDR3 loop spans 14 amino acids. CDR1 and CDR2 (germline): SGHDT, YYEEEE. The CDR3 coding sequence is TGTGCCAGCAGCCCGGGACAGGGCGCCTACGAGCAGTACTTC. Its protein is CASSPGQGAYEQYF.

This chain links TRBV30 with TRBJ1-4; D is uncertain. This CDR3 region has 10 residues. CDR1 GTSNPN and CDR2 SVGIG come from the germline V gene (reference sequence). V lost 1 base and J lost 8, with 2 bases in between. CDR3 coding DNA: TGTGCCTGGAGTGCGGAAAAACTGTTTTTT. Its protein product is CAWSAEKLFF.

The V and J genes are TRBV7-6 and TRBJ2-7; 9 nucleotides agree with TRBD1. This CDR3 is built from 15 residues. Germline trimming cut 4 bases from V and 3 bases from J; bases unmatched to any gene: 7. Per the germline V gene, CDR1 is SGHVS and CDR2 is FNYEAQ. This CDR3 is CASSSGTGYFYEQYF. DNA for the CDR3: TGTGCCAGCAGCTCCGGGACAGGGTATTTCTACGAGCAGTACTTC.

The chain has TRBV9 and TRBJ2-5; 7 nucleotides line up with TRBD1. The CDR3 totals 16 residues. CDR1 and CDR2 (germline): SGDLS, YYNGEE. V lost 4 bases, J lost 2 bases, and 11 bases stayed unmatched. This chain's CDR3 is CASSNPTGSKQETQYF. In nucleotides, the CDR3 is TGTGCCAGCAGCAACCCGACAGGGTCTAAGCAAGAGACCCAGTACTTC.

The V and J genes are TRBV5-1 and TRBJ1-3, with 7 bases matching TRBD1. The length of the CDR3 is 14 residues. Germline CDR1 reads SGHRS; CDR2 reads YFSETQ. Trimming at V came to 3 bases and at J to 4 bases, leaving 4 bases not matched to a gene. The CDR3 coding sequence is TGCGCCAGCAGCTACAGGGGTTCCGGAAACACCATATATTTT. Translated, it gives CASSYRGSGNTIYF.

The chain joins TRBV29-1 to TRBJ2-2; TRBD1 is a possible D gene (5 bases). Trimming removed 1 base from V and 5 bases from J, with 11 bases in between. Germline V CDR1 and CDR2: SQVTM, ANQGSEA. The CDR3 spans 14 residues. The CDR3 DNA follows: TGCAGCGTTGAAGTTCCAGGGTGGACCGGGGAGCTGTTTTTT. Its translation is CSVEVPGWTGELFF.

This clone has a single count. The genes are TRBV13 and TRBJ1-1; D uncertain. The CDR3 is 11 residues long. V was cut by 3 bases and J by 5 bases, with 4 bases left in between. CDR1 and CDR2 (germline): PRHDT, FYEKMQ (reference sequence). CDR3 region: CASSFRTEAFF. CDR3 coding DNA: TGTGCCAGCAGCTTCCGGACTGAAGCTTTCTTT.

This chain joins TRBV5-1 and TRBJ2-1; the match to TRBD1 covers 9 bases. Trimming removed 1 base from V and 15 bases from J; junction bases left unmatched: 5. The CDR3 covers 12 residues. Germline assignment: CDR1 SGHRS and CDR2 YFSETQ. The CDR3 protein is CASSLTGGGRFF. CDR3 nucleotide sequence: TGCGCCAGCAGCTTGACAGGGGGCGGGCGGTTCTTC.

In this sample, this clone turned up once. V is TRBV13 and J is TRBJ2-5; 8 positions match TRBD1. The CDR3 spans 14 residues. The germline CDR1 and CDR2 sequences are PRHDT and FYEKMQ (reference sequence). The V gene end was trimmed by 8 bases and the J gene end by 4 bases; junction bases not matched to a gene: 9. CDR3 region: CASQNSGQGETQYF. CDR3 nucleotide sequence: TGTGCCAGCCAGAATTCTGGACAGGGAGAGACCCAGTACTTC.

The J gene is TRBJ1-5, the V gene TRBV19, with 8 bases fitting TRBD1. The CDR3 consists of 15 residues. Germline V CDR1 and CDR2: LNHDA, SQIVND (reference sequence). The trim removed 6 bases at V and 4 bases at J, leaving 8 bases unmatched. In DNA, the CDR3 is TGTGCCAGTAGCTCAGGGGGCATTTTTAATCAGCCCCAGCATTTT. It specifies CASSSGGIFNQPQHF. The complete variable domain, with remaining parts taken from reference TRBV19 and TRBJ1-5, reads DGGITQSPKYLFRKEGQNVTLSCEQNLNHDAMYWYRQDPGQGLRLIYYSQIVNDFQKGDIAEGYSVSREKKESFPLTVTSAQKNPTAFYLCASSSGGIFNQPQHFGDGTRLSIL.

This clone was found once. This chain links TRBV7-6 with TRBJ2-3; TRBD2 agrees at 9 bases. The trim removed 11 bases at V and 1 base at J, leaving 7 bases unmatched. Germline lookup yields CDR1 SGHVS and CDR2 FNYEAQ. This CDR3 comprises 14 residues. The CDR3: CASTKRGGTDTQYF. In nucleotides, the CDR3 is TGTGCCTCTACGAAGCGGGGGGGCACAGATACGCAGTATTTT.

The V call is TRBV6-5, the J call TRBJ1-4; D unresolved. CDR1 MNHEY and CDR2 SVGAGI come from the germline V gene. V was clipped by 4 bases and J by 2 bases, with 8 bases between them. CDR3 length: 14 amino acids. CDR3 sequence: CASSSGRTNEKLFF. In nucleotides, the CDR3 is TGTGCCAGCAGTTCGGGAAGGACTAATGAAAAACTGTTTTTT.

The chain joins TRBV6-1 to TRBJ1-3; D is possibly TRBD1 (5 bases). Trimming cost V 9 bases and J 0 bases, with 12 bases left between them. The CDR3 has 14 residues. Germline-derived CDR1 and CDR2 are MNHNS and SASEGT. The CDR3 loop is CASGGDRSGNTIYF. The CDR3 DNA is TGTGCCAGTGGAGGGGATCGCTCTGGAAACACCATATATTTT.

The rearrangement joins TRBV18 to TRBJ2-7; 9 bases map to TRBD1. The V segment lost 6 bases and the J segment 1 base; nucleotides outside the gene matches: 7. CDR3 length: 15 residues. Germline CDR1 and CDR2: KGHSH and LQKENI. This CDR3 reads CASSGPGQGSYEQYF. CDR3 sequence (DNA): TGTGCCAGCTCGGGACCGGGACAGGGTTCCTACGAGCAGTACTTC. The variable domain in full, completed from reference TRBV18 and TRBJ2-7, reads NAGVMQNPRHLVRRRGQEARLRCSPMKGHSHVYWYRQLPEEGLKFMVYLQKENIIDESGMPKERFSAEFPKEGPSILRIQQVVRGDSAAYFCASSGPGQGSYEQYFGPGTRLTVT.

The chain couples TRBV11-3 to TRBJ2-3, with 12 bases lining up with TRBD2. V gave up 0 bases and J gave up 4 bases; unmatched junction bases: 5. The CDR3 is 17 amino acids. The V gene's germline CDR1 is SGHNT and CDR2 YENEEA. CDR3 bases: TGTGCCAGCAGCTTAGATCTGACTAGCGGGGGCGCAGATACGCAGTATTTT. Its translation is CASSLDLTSGGADTQYF.

This clone is a singleton in its sample. The J gene is TRBJ1-1, the V gene TRBV7-2; D gene ambiguous. Germline V CDR1 and CDR2: SGHTA, FQGNSA. Trimming took 2 bases from V and 1 from J, leaving 5 bases between them. CDR3 length equals 13 residues. The CDR3 DNA reads TGTGCCAGCAGCTTATCGGGGAACACTGAAGCTTTCTTT. This sequence encodes CASSLSGNTEAFF.

The CDR3 loop is CASSQLPGGLTEAFF. In DNA form, the CDR3 reads TGCGCCAGCAGCCAACTACCAGGGGGCCTCACTGAAGCTTTCTTT. This rearrangement joins TRBV4-3 to TRBJ1-1; 8 bases match TRBD1. CDR3 length equals 15 residues. J gave up 4 bases and V 2 bases, and 6 bases lay outside the gene matches. Germline loops: CDR1 LGHNA, CDR2 YSLEER.

The chain links TRBV7-6 to TRBJ2-1; TRBD1 matches 8 bases. Germline loops: CDR1 SGHVS, CDR2 FNYEAQ. The CDR3 runs 16 residues. V lost 1 base and J lost 8; bases outside the gene matches: 10. CDR3 coding DNA: TGTGCCAGCAGCTTAGGGAGGTCAGGGGGCTGGGATGAGCAGTTCTTC. Protein sequence: CASSLGRSGGWDEQFF.

The sample holds many counts of this clone. V and J are TRBV19 and TRBJ2-1, with TRBD2 matching 10 bases. This CDR3 region has 15 residues. The ends lost 4 bases at V and 3 bases at J; junction bases unmatched: 3. The germline V gene encodes CDR1 LNHDA and CDR2 SQIVND (reference sequence). The chain's CDR3 is CASSTGLADYNEQFF. Written as DNA, the CDR3 is TGTGCCAGTAGTACCGGACTAGCGGACTACAATGAGCAGTTCTTC.

The chain uses TRBV7-9 and TRBJ1-1, with D hard to call. CDR1 and CDR2 (germline): SEHNR, FQNEAQ (reference sequence). The V end was cut by 1 base, the J end by 1 base, with 4 bases between. The CDR3 covers 13 residues. The CDR3 bases are TGTGCCAGCAGCTTAGATCGGAACACTGAAGCTTTCTTT. Amino acids: CASSLDRNTEAFF.